Presented here are 30 T cell receptor beta chains from one specimen sequenced in a study of T cells after yellow fever vaccination. MiXCR, run by TCRdb on the 5' RACE reads, gives a single entry per CDR3 protein. Here the sample spans fewer than 450,000 distinct CDR3 sequences, approximately 8% being singletons. Sample: PBMCs, taken more than 35 days after the first yellow fever vaccination. The origin of the receptors is a man aged 18-30 years who received the YFV17D yellow fever vaccine.

This clonotype has only a few counts. This chain uses TRBV5-1 with TRBJ1-3, with D tentatively TRBD1 (5 bases). This CDR3 comprises 14 residues. The ends were cut back, 6 bases at V and 2 bases at J, with 12 bases in the middle. Germline V gene sequence: CDR1 SGHRS, CDR2 YFSETQ. For the CDR3, the DNA is TGCGCCAGCACGCCGGGGACTGCTGGAAACACCATATATTTT. Translating it yields CASTPGTAGNTIYF. Full variable domain (missing parts from reference TRBV5-1 and TRBJ1-3): KAGVTQTPRYLIKTRGQQVTLSCSPISGHRSVSWYQQTPGQGLQFLFEYFSETQRNKGNFPGRFSGRQFSNSRSEMNVSTLELGDSALYLCASTPGTAGNTIYFGEGSWLTVV.

The CDR3 protein is CASSITAGRLNSPLHF. DNA for the CDR3: TGTGCCAGCAGCATCACTGCGGGACGTCTTAATTCACCCCTCCACTTT. V gene TRBV7-8 combines with J gene TRBJ1-6; tentative D call: TRBD1 (5 bases). The CDR3 covers 16 residues. The V gene's germline CDR1 is SGHVS and CDR2 FQNEAQ. The ends were cut back, 5 bases at V and 6 bases at J, with 17 bases in the middle.

A few counts support this clonotype. The chain recombines TRBV20-1 with TRBJ2-5; 7 bases are shared with TRBD2. The ends lost 3 bases at V and 5 bases at J; junction bases unmatched: 3. Germline V gene data show CDR1 as DFQATT and CDR2 as SNEGSKA (reference sequence). CDR3 length equals 12 residues. CDR3 protein: CSASGREETQYF. The CDR3 DNA reads as TGCAGTGCTAGTGGGAGGGAGGAGACCCAGTACTTC.

This clonotype was seen a handful of times. The rearrangement joins TRBV4-1 to TRBJ2-4; no clear D gene. Germline CDR1 and CDR2: MGHRA and YSYEKL. There are 16 residues in the CDR3. Trimming removed 0 bases at V and 0 bases at J, with 9 bases between. CDR3 bases: TGCGCCAGCAGCCAAGAAGGTGAAGTAGCCAAAAACATTCAGTACTTC. It yields the protein CASSQEGEVAKNIQYF.

Only a few counts were recorded for this clonotype. The gene calls are TRBV20-1 and TRBJ2-3; D unclear. The CDR3 runs to 11 residues. V was clipped by 4 bases and J by 6 bases, with 8 bases between them. Germline V lookup: CDR1 DFQATT, CDR2 SNEGSKA (reference sequence). CDR3 bases: TGCAGTGCTAATAACCCCGATACGCAGTATTTT. As protein: CSANNPDTQYF.

The genes are TRBV12-3 or TRBV12-4 and TRBJ2-3; no firm D call. With 4 bases removed from V and 1 base from J, the gap between germline ends came to 9 bases. There are 14 residues in the CDR3. CDR3 in amino acids: CASSSILRTDTQYF. CDR3 nucleotide sequence: TGTGCCAGCAGTTCTATCCTACGCACAGATACGCAGTATTTT.

The rearrangement joins TRBV7-6 to TRBJ2-1; 10 positions match TRBD2. Trimming took 5 bases from V and 6 from J; bases not matched to a gene: 7. The CDR3 is made up of 15 amino acids. CDR1 is SGHVS, CDR2 FNYEAQ, per germline. The chain's CDR3 is CASSQGLASTNEQFF. In DNA, the CDR3 is TGTGCCAGCAGCCAGGGACTAGCGAGTACCAATGAGCAGTTCTTC.

This clonotype was picked up a small number of times. The gene calls are TRBV5-1 and TRBJ2-3; TRBD2 matches 10 bases. Germline-derived CDR1 and CDR2 are SGHRS and YFSETQ. The CDR3 covers 14 residues. J lost 6 bases, V lost 0 bases, and 1 base had no gene match. The CDR3 sequence is CASSLDSGRDTQYF. CDR3 sequence (DNA): TGCGCCAGCAGCTTGGATAGCGGGAGGGATACGCAGTATTTT.

The chain joins TRBV5-6 to TRBJ2-7, with 10 nucleotides matching TRBD2. V was clipped by 4 bases and J by 2 bases; unmatched bases: 6. This CDR3 has 15 amino acids. CDR1 and CDR2 from the germline V gene are SGHDT and YYEEEE. The CDR3: CASSVSGGFAYEQYF. As DNA, the CDR3 is TGTGCCAGCAGCGTTAGCGGGGGGTTCGCCTACGAGCAGTACTTC.

This clonotype has a handful of counts. The DNA of the CDR3 is TGTGCCAGCAGCGGAGGTGGGTGGACTGAAGCTTTCTTT. This sequence encodes CASSGGGWTEAFF. The chain combines TRBV9 with TRBJ1-1; D not resolved. This CDR3 comprises 13 residues. Germline CDR1 reads SGDLS; CDR2 reads YYNGEE. Trimming removed 3 bases at V and 5 bases at J, with 11 bases between.

This clonotype was picked up a small number of times. The chain couples TRBV12-3 or TRBV12-4 to TRBJ1-5; D is unresolved. Trimming removed 5 bases from V and 7 bases from J, with 12 bases in between. This CDR3 has 13 amino acids. DNA of the CDR3: TGTGCCAGCAGTGATAGGGCTGAGCAGCCCCAGCATTTT. As protein: CASSDRAEQPQHF.

In this sample, this clonotype turned up many times. J is TRBJ2-1 and V is TRBV4-2; 7 positions match TRBD1. This CDR3 comprises 16 residues. In germline, CDR1 is LGHNA, CDR2 YNFKEQ. J was trimmed by 8 bases and V by 4 bases; bases with no gene match: 14. The chain's CDR3 is CASSLGAAQGVDEQFF. The DNA for the CDR3 is TGTGCCAGCAGCCTGGGGGCCGCCCAGGGGGTGGATGAGCAGTTCTTC.

The chain uses TRBV9 and TRBJ1-3; D is perhaps TRBD1 (6 bases). Germline loops: CDR1 SGDLS, CDR2 YYNGEE. CDR3 length: 15 residues. V dropped 2 bases and J dropped 0 bases, with 9 bases sitting between them. CDR3 sequence (DNA): TGTGCCAGCAGCGTTGGGACAAACTCTGGAAACACCATATATTTT. Protein product: CASSVGTNSGNTIYF.

The chain carries TRBV11-3 and TRBJ2-7, with 10 nucleotides matching TRBD1. Trimming cost V 3 bases and J 2 bases; bases outside gene matches: 4. The CDR3 extends over 15 amino acids. Germline loops: CDR1 SGHNT, CDR2 YENEEA. The CDR3, as DNA: TGTGCCAGCAGCTTCCGGGACAGGGGAACCTACGAGCAGTACTTC. Translated: CASSFRDRGTYEQYF.

This clonotype showed up just a few times. The V gene is TRBV7-2, the J gene TRBJ2-1; 9 nucleotides match TRBD2. CDR3 size: 15 residues. With V trimmed by 4 bases and J by 7 bases, 8 bases remained unmatched. Per the germline V gene, CDR1 is SGHTA and CDR2 is FQGNSA. The CDR3 region has the DNA TGTGCCAGCAGCTCGAAGGCGGGGGGGCCGAATGAGCAGTTCTTC. As protein: CASSSKAGGPNEQFF. The entire variable domain, with the rest obtained from reference TRBV7-2 and TRBJ2-1, is as follows: GAGVSQSPSNKVTEKGKDVELRCDPISGHTALYWYRQSLGQGLEFLIYFQGNSAPDKSGLPSDRFSAERTGGSVSTLTIQRTQQEDSAVYLCASSSKAGGPNEQFFGPGTRLTVL.

V is TRBV24-1 and J is TRBJ1-1; D not certain. Germline CDR1 KGHDR, CDR2 SFDVKD. This CDR3 has 13 residues. The germline V and J ends were trimmed by 0 bases and 1 base, with 2 bases remaining between them. The CDR3 DNA sequence: TGTGCCACCAGTGATTTGGAGAACACTGAAGCTTTCTTT. The encoded protein is CATSDLENTEAFF.

This clonotype was detected a few times. V is TRBV29-1 and J is TRBJ2-1; D gene uncertain. V shed 7 bases and J shed 4 bases, with 5 bases lying between them. This CDR3 has 10 residues. CDR1 SQVTM and CDR2 ANQGSEA come from the germline V gene. This CDR3 is CSADYNEQFF. CDR3 in DNA: TGCAGCGCCGATTACAATGAGCAGTTCTTC.

This clonotype was counted between two and nine times. The rearrangement links TRBV19 to TRBJ2-1; weak D call: TRBD2 (6 bases). Germline CDR1 and CDR2: LNHDA and SQIVND (reference sequence). CDR3 length: 16 residues. V was cut by 6 bases and J by 1 base, with 16 bases left in between. This CDR3 is CASRGMAGLSYNEQFF. In DNA, the CDR3 is TGTGCCAGTAGAGGCATGGCGGGGTTGTCCTACAATGAGCAGTTCTTC.

The chain employs TRBV20-1 and TRBJ2-4; D call uncertain. The V and J ends lost 0 bases and 6 bases respectively, with 15 bases between them. Germline V CDR1 and CDR2: DFQATT, SNEGSKA (reference sequence). This CDR3 has 15 residues. CDR3 sequence: CSARDRQPRRNIQYF. CDR3 DNA sequence: TGCAGTGCTAGAGATCGCCAGCCTAGAAGAAACATTCAGTACTTC.

The gene calls are TRBV7-8 and TRBJ2-7; no definite D call. V shed 0 bases and J shed 2 bases, with 5 bases lying between them. Germline-derived CDR1 and CDR2 are SGHVS and FQNEAQ. This CDR3 is 13 amino acids long. The CDR3 reads CASSLADTYEQYV. CDR3 nucleotide sequence: TGTGCCAGCAGCTTAGCTGACACCTACGAGCAGTACGTC.

The rearrangement joins TRBV15 to TRBJ2-3; 12 positions match TRBD2. Germline V gene sequence: CDR1 LNHNV, CDR2 YYDKDF (reference sequence). Germline trimming cut 0 bases from V and 5 bases from J; bases unmatched to any gene: 12. This CDR3 is 19 amino acids long. The CDR3 reads CATSRDPPSGGAGRDTQYF. For the CDR3, the DNA is TGTGCCACCAGCAGAGATCCGCCTAGCGGGGGGGCAGGCAGAGATACGCAGTATTTT.

This rearrangement joins TRBV19 to TRBJ2-3, with a tentative D call TRBD2 (5 bases). Germline V CDR1 and CDR2: LNHDA, SQIVND (reference sequence). V shed 6 bases and J shed 2 bases, with 21 bases lying between them. This CDR3 has 17 amino acids. This CDR3 reads CASSTSPRLTNTDTQYF. CDR3 nucleotides: TGTGCCAGTAGCACCTCCCCAAGGCTGACTAACACAGATACGCAGTATTTT.

This clonotype turned up a few times. This rearrangement joins TRBV24-1 to TRBJ2-2; 9 bases line up with TRBD1. J lost 4 bases, V lost 7 bases, and 12 bases had no gene match. This CDR3 spans 17 amino acids. Germline lookup yields CDR1 KGHDR and CDR2 SFDVKD. In DNA, the CDR3 is TGTGCCACCAGCGACCCCAAGGGGGACAGGGCCACCGGGGAGCTGTTTTTT. This encodes CATSDPKGDRATGELFF.

This clonotype was counted at least ten times. At one end the junction does not follow the germline gene, possibly because of a read error. This chain uses TRBV7-7 with TRBJ2-5, with D hard to call. Germline values: CDR1 SSHAT, CDR2 FNYEAQ (reference sequence). The CDR3 is 14 amino acids. The CDR3 coding sequence is TGTGCTAGCAGCTTGGACCTGGGTCAAGAGACCCAGTACTTC. Translation gives CASSLDLGQETQYF.

J is TRBJ2-1 and V is TRBV7-6; D is unclear. Germline V gene data show CDR1 as SGHVS and CDR2 as FNYEAQ. The CDR3 is made up of 13 amino acids. V was trimmed by 1 base and J by 2 bases, leaving 3 bases between them. CDR3 sequence: CASSLDTYNEQFF. The CDR3 DNA reads as TGTGCCAGCAGCTTAGACACCTACAATGAGCAGTTCTTC.

This clonotype was detected a few times. The chain links TRBV5-4 to TRBJ2-2; tentatively, D is TRBD2 (5 bases). The V and J ends lost 1 base and 3 bases respectively, with 7 bases between them. The CDR3 is 14 amino acids. Germline values: CDR1 SGHNT, CDR2 YYREEE (reference sequence). CDR3: CASSLLGDTGELFF. The CDR3 DNA follows: TGTGCCAGCAGCTTGCTGGGAGACACCGGGGAGCTGTTTTTT.

The chain recombines TRBV5-1 with TRBJ2-7; maybe TRBD1 (6 bases). The V and J ends lost 0 bases and 1 base respectively, with 11 bases between them. The V gene's germline CDR1 is SGHRS and CDR2 YFSETQ. This CDR3 has 15 residues. The CDR3 coding sequence is TGCGCCAGCAGCTTGGCGCCAGGGGCGTCCTACGAGCAGTACTTC. Amino acids: CASSLAPGASYEQYF.

This clonotype showed up just a few times. V usage is TRBV5-4 and J usage is TRBJ1-2; D is unresolved. Germline CDR1 is SGHNT and CDR2 is YYREEE (reference sequence). V was trimmed by 4 bases and J by 4 bases, leaving 11 bases between them. This CDR3 is built from 13 residues. CDR3 nucleotides: TGTGCCAGCAGCCCGGTTGGAACCTATGGCTACACCTTC. Its protein product is CASSPVGTYGYTF.

The chain recombines TRBV4-2 with TRBJ1-5; D may be TRBD1 (5 bases). Trimming cost V 1 base and J 5 bases, with 6 bases left between them. CDR3 length: 13 residues. The germline V gene has CDR1 LGHNA and CDR2 YNFKEQ. In nucleotides, the CDR3 is TGTGCCAGCAGCCAAGCGGGGGATCAGCCCCAGCATTTT. This encodes CASSQAGDQPQHF.

At least ten counts were recorded for this clonotype. V usage is TRBV7-9 and J usage is TRBJ1-3; 8 bases agree with TRBD1. Germline CDR1 and CDR2: SEHNR and FQNEAQ (reference sequence). With V trimmed by 4 bases and J by 3 bases, 5 bases remained unmatched. The CDR3 contains 15 residues. The CDR3 here is CASSSQGDRGNTIYF. As DNA, the CDR3 is TGTGCCAGCAGCTCACAGGGGGATCGTGGAAACACCATATATTTT.